The 13 T cell receptor beta chains presented below share a single source sample, sequenced in a study of T cell responses to AZD1222 COVID-19 vaccine. Measured with immunoSEQ multiplex PCR; TCRdb has only the in-frame clones, and not every one. The sample lists approximately 130,000 clones, approximately 94% occurring once. The specimen comprised peripheral blood, sampled on day 0 of AZD1222 vaccination. The receptors come from an adult in good health.

The chain couples TRBV7-9 to TRBJ1-1, with D perhaps matching TRBD1 (6 bases). V was trimmed by 6 bases and J by 6 bases, leaving 11 bases between them. This CDR3 spans 12 amino acids. Germline CDR1 SEHNR, CDR2 FQNEAQ (reference sequence). The CDR3 loop reads CASRWTDAEAFF. The CDR3, as DNA: TGTGCCAGCAGATGGACAGACGCTGAAGCTTTCTTT.

The chain recombines TRBV6-5 with TRBJ1-5; possibly TRBD1 for D (6 bases). V lost 8 bases to trimming and J lost 2 bases, with 16 bases between them. The CDR3 has 15 amino acids. The germline CDR1 and CDR2 sequences are MNHEY and SVGAGI. The CDR3 loop reads CASGRDTRRNQPQHF. In DNA, the CDR3 is TGTGCCAGCGGACGGGACACCCGCCGCAATCAGCCCCAGCATTTT.

The chain carries TRBV6-5 and TRBJ1-5, with D possibly being TRBD1 (5 bases). The germline V gene encodes CDR1 MNHEY and CDR2 SVGAGI. V was pared by 7 bases and J by 6 bases, with 16 bases between. The CDR3 runs 14 residues. The CDR3 nucleotides are TGTGCCAGCATTGGAGGGGAAAGGAGTCAGCCCCAGCATTTT. This encodes CASIGGERSQPQHF.

The CDR3 loop is CASSNLVASSYNEQFF. CDR3 in DNA: TGTGCCAGCAGCAATTTGGTGGCTAGCTCCTACAATGAGCAGTTCTTC. The V call is TRBV21-1, the J call TRBJ2-1; the table names TRBD2, a call not compared with the DNA. TRBV21-1 is noted as a pseudogene. The CDR3 totals 16 residues.

This clone was detected a few times. The chain joins TRBV6-5 to TRBJ2-7, with 14 bases fitting TRBD2. This CDR3 spans 15 amino acids. V lost 6 bases, J lost 4 bases, and 5 bases stayed unmatched. Germline CDR1 is MNHEY and CDR2 is SVGAGI. CDR3 coding DNA: TGTGCCAGCAGGGCGGGACTAGCGGGAGTTTACGAGCAGTACTTC. Its protein is CASRAGLAGVYEQYF.

This clone was detected only once. This chain connects TRBV10-3 to TRBJ2-2, with 11 bases lining up with TRBD1. CDR1 is ENHRY, CDR2 SYGVKD, per germline. This CDR3 contains 16 residues. The V and J ends lost 6 bases and 3 bases, in that order; junction bases with no gene match: 6. CDR3 sequence: CAISRDRGLDTGELFF. CDR3 nucleotides: TGTGCCATCAGCCGGGACAGGGGGTTGGACACCGGGGAGCTGTTTTTT.

This clone was counted a single time. The genes are TRBV11-2 and TRBJ2-7; weak D call: TRBD1 (6 bases). Germline loops: CDR1 SGHAT, CDR2 FQNNGV. This CDR3 comprises 16 residues. The V end lost 1 base, the J end lost 1 base, and 14 bases lay between the germline ends. CDR3 in amino acids: CASSLGSDRRSYEQYF. The CDR3, as DNA: TGTGCCAGCAGCTTAGGTAGTGACAGGCGTTCCTACGAGCAGTACTTC. The full variable domain, rest sourced from reference TRBV11-2 and TRBJ2-7, is EAGVAQSPRYKIIEKRQSVAFWCNPISGHATLYWYQQILGQGPKLLIQFQNNGVVDDSQLPKDRFSAERLKGVDSTLKIQPAKLEDSAVYLCASSLGSDRRSYEQYFGPGTRLTVT.

CDR3 protein: CASSEAGQGTGNTIYF. In nucleotides, the CDR3 is TGTGCCAGCAGTGAAGCGGGACAGGGAACTGGAAACACCATATATTTT. The V and J genes are TRBV6-1 and TRBJ1-3, with 9 nucleotides matching TRBD1. The germline V gene has CDR1 MNHNS and CDR2 SASEGT. Losses at the gene ends were 0 bases for V and 2 bases for J; bases not matched to a gene: 2. The CDR3 sequence is 16 residues long.

This chain uses TRBV11-2 with TRBJ1-1, with 10 bases fitting TRBD1. The CDR3 covers 12 residues. Per the germline V gene, CDR1 is SGHAT and CDR2 is FQNNGV. Trimming at V came to 6 bases and at J to 11 bases, leaving 6 bases not matched to a gene. CDR3 DNA sequence: TGTGCCAGCAGTACCGGGACAGGGGAGGCTTTCTTT. This sequence encodes CASSTGTGEAFF.

The rearrangement joins TRBV18 to TRBJ1-2; D uncertain. Germline loops: CDR1 KGHSH, CDR2 LQKENI. CDR3 length: 13 amino acids. Trimming shortened V by 6 bases and J by 8 bases, and 16 bases separated the two germline ends. This chain's CDR3 is CASSPPGVDGYTF. Here the CDR3 DNA reads TGTGCCAGCTCTCCGCCGGGAGTGGACGGCTACACCTTC.

The J gene is TRBJ1-1, the V gene TRBV10-3, with 8 bases lining up with TRBD1. This CDR3 is 15 amino acids long. Germline V gene data show CDR1 as ENHRY and CDR2 as SYGVKD. V gave up 2 bases and J gave up 1 base; unmatched junction bases: 3. The CDR3 DNA reads as TGTGCCATCAGTGAGCGTGGACAGGGGAACACTGAAGCTTTCTTT. It specifies CAISERGQGNTEAFF.

The chain recombines TRBV6-6 with TRBJ1-5; D possibly corresponds to TRBD1 (6 bases). Trimming stripped 6 bases from V and 4 bases from J, with 13 bases between. This CDR3 has 14 residues. Germline V CDR1 and CDR2: MNHNY, SVGAGI (reference sequence). This CDR3 reads CASRKEDRNQPQHF. CDR3 nucleotides: TGTGCCAGCAGAAAAGAAGACAGGAATCAGCCCCAGCATTTT.

The rearrangement joins TRBV28 to TRBJ2-7; D is ambiguous. CDR3 length: 16 amino acids. V shed 4 bases and J shed 3 bases, with 19 bases lying between them. CDR1 is MDHEN, CDR2 SYDVKM, per germline. CDR3 in DNA: TGTGCCAGCAGTTCTTTTGGAGCCGGTGGCTACTACGAGCAGTACTTC. It codes for CASSSFGAGGYYEQYF.